The 9 T cell receptor beta chains reported below all come from one sample, sequenced in a study of CD8 T cells in ankylosing spondylitis. Using its own MiXCR run on the 5' RACE reads, TCRdb lists one record per CDR3 protein. The table shows roughly 250,000 distinct CDR3 sequences, with less than 10% occurring only once. The specimen was blood, either unsorted or a sorted T cell fraction (not recorded which). Receptor source: a male donor with ankylosing spondylitis or in good health (not recorded which).

The chain has TRBV4-1 and TRBJ1-2; D is ambiguous. The CDR3 sequence is 14 residues long. Trimming shortened V by 0 bases and J by 5 bases, and 10 bases separated the two germline ends. The V gene's germline CDR1 is MGHRA and CDR2 YSYEKL. The CDR3 sequence: CASSQEMGRYGYTF. The CDR3 DNA reads TGCGCCAGCAGCCAAGAGATGGGGAGGTATGGCTACACCTTC.

In its sample, this clonotype was seen many times. The V gene is TRBV29-1, the J gene TRBJ2-5; TRBD2 might be the D (6 bases). The CDR3 consists of 18 residues. Trimming stripped 3 bases from V and 1 base from J, with 24 bases between. CDR1 SQVTM and CDR2 ANQGSEA come from the germline V gene. CDR3 coding DNA: TGCAGCGTTGATTTTGGGGGGTTTGTGGGTTTTGGCCAAGAGACCCAGTACTTC. Encoded protein: CSVDFGGFVGFGQETQYF.

This clonotype was seen ten or more times. V and J are TRBV12-3 or TRBV12-4 and TRBJ2-7; a weak D match, TRBD2 (6 bases). The V end was cut by 3 bases, the J end by 2 bases, with 11 bases between. CDR3 length: 14 residues. The CDR3 coding sequence is TGTGCCAGCAGTTTTTCAGGGAGGACCTACGAGCAGTACTTC. Amino acids: CASSFSGRTYEQYF.

This clonotype was counted a few times. This chain links TRBV6-1 with TRBJ2-3; 8 bases are shared with TRBD2. This CDR3 is built from 14 residues. CDR1 MNHNS and CDR2 SASEGT come from the germline V gene. The V segment lost 6 bases and the J segment 6 bases; nucleotides outside the gene matches: 8. The CDR3 protein is CASSRDAGGDTQYF. In DNA, the CDR3 is TGTGCCAGCAGCCGGGACGCGGGAGGTGATACGCAGTATTTT.

This clonotype came up many times. V usage is TRBV9 and J usage is TRBJ1-1; D remains unclear. V shed 0 bases and J shed 4 bases, with 7 bases lying between them. The CDR3 sequence is 13 residues long. Germline V gene lookup returns CDR1 SGDLS and CDR2 YYNGEE. The CDR3 here is CASSVGVGTEAFF. The CDR3 DNA is TGTGCCAGCAGCGTAGGGGTCGGCACTGAAGCTTTCTTT.

The table lists this clonotype with many counts. The rearrangement links TRBV5-5 to TRBJ1-1; possible D gene TRBD1, 6 bases. V gave up 2 bases and J gave up 1 base, with 18 bases separating them. There are 17 residues in the CDR3. The germline V gene encodes CDR1 SGHKS and CDR2 YYEKEE (reference sequence). CDR3 residues: CASSFLKRTDPNTEAFF. The CDR3 coding sequence is TGTGCCAGCAGCTTCCTTAAAAGGACAGACCCGAACACTGAAGCTTTCTTT.

This clonotype has a count of ten or more. The chain links TRBV4-1 to TRBJ2-3; D is ambiguous. The V gene lost 6 bases and the J gene lost 2 bases, with 12 bases spanning the gap. The CDR3 contains 14 residues. Germline loops: CDR1 MGHRA, CDR2 YSYEKL. CDR3 nucleotides: TGCGCCAGCAGGCTCACTAAACTCACAGATACGCAGTATTTT. Translation: CASRLTKLTDTQYF.

This clonotype showed up many times. The V call is TRBV30, the J call TRBJ2-2; unclear D gene. The V and J ends lost 6 bases and 3 bases respectively, with 2 bases between them. The CDR3 is 10 residues long. CDR1 is GTSNPN, CDR2 SVGIG, per germline (reference sequence). This CDR3 is CACDTGELFF. For the CDR3, the DNA is TGTGCCTGCGACACCGGGGAGCTGTTTTTT.

The table lists this clonotype with a few counts. The chain couples TRBV7-8 to TRBJ1-1, with 7 bases fitting TRBD1. CDR1 is SGHVS and CDR2 is FQNEAQ in the germline V gene. V shed 5 bases and J 11 bases; nucleotides not matched to a gene: 11. This CDR3 region has 13 residues. The CDR3 sequence: CASSGGTAGGAFF. The CDR3 nucleotides read TGTGCCAGCAGCGGAGGGACAGCCGGCGGGGCTTTCTTT.